Each of the 13 T cell receptor beta chains below was sequenced from the same sample in a study of shared clonotypes between healthy human individuals. TCRdb's copy holds only in-frame clones and misses some; the assay was immunoSEQ multiplex PCR. Of more than 200,000 clones listed, 65% to 70% were seen once; the top ten hold roughly 10%. Sample: memory CD4+ T cells sorted from blood. Noted subset: CD45RA-negative fraction. The receptor set was obtained from a man aged 30 to 39 in good health.

This clone has only a few counts. V gene TRBV5-1 combines with J gene TRBJ2-4; maybe TRBD2 (5 bases). CDR1 and CDR2 (germline): SGHRS, YFSETQ. The ends were cut back, 0 bases at V and 0 bases at J, with 10 bases in the middle. This CDR3 contains 16 residues. CDR3 nucleotide sequence: TGCGCCAGCAGCTTGGTACTAGATGAAGCCAAAAACATTCAGTACTTC. Its protein product is CASSLVLDEAKNIQYF. Full variable domain (missing parts from reference TRBV5-1 and TRBJ2-4): KAGVTQTPRYLIKTRGQQVTLSCSPISGHRSVSWYQQTPGQGLQFLFEYFSETQRNKGNFPGRFSGRQFSNSRSEMNVSTLELGDSALYLCASSLVLDEAKNIQYFGAGTRLSVL.

The chain uses TRBV7-1 and TRBJ2-7; D might be TRBD2 (5 bases). TRBV7-1 qualifies as an ORF whose function is uncertain. This CDR3 has 14 residues. The V gene lost 3 bases and the J gene lost 3 bases, with 12 bases spanning the gap. Written as DNA, the CDR3 is TGTGCCAGCAGCTCCTCCGGACTTGTCTACGAGCAGTACTTC. This gives the protein CASSSSGLVYEQYF.

The CDR3 here is CASSPRQKNTEAFF. CDR3 DNA sequence: TGTGCCAGCTCACCACGTCAAAAGAACACTGAAGCTTTCTTT. The chain carries TRBV18 and TRBJ1-1; D is unclear. The CDR3 runs 14 residues. Per germline, CDR1 KGHSH and CDR2 LQKENI. The V end lost 1 base, the J end lost 1 base, and 7 bases lay between the germline ends.

The chain has TRBV10-2 and TRBJ2-5; 8 positions agree with TRBD2. From germline, CDR1 is WSHSY and CDR2 SAAADI. V gave up 0 bases and J gave up 1 base; unmatched junction bases: 4. The CDR3 runs 16 residues. CDR3 sequence: CASSESYGGGQETQYF. The CDR3 nucleotides are TGCGCCAGCAGTGAGTCCTACGGGGGGGGCCAAGAGACCCAGTACTTC.

This chain uses TRBV19 with TRBJ2-1; 8 bases are a match to TRBD2. Germline V gene sequence: CDR1 LNHDA, CDR2 SQIVND (reference sequence). The CDR3 sequence is 13 residues long. V trimming: 8 bases; J trimming: 3 bases; junction bases outside the gene matches: 3. This CDR3 is CASRRGGYNEQFF. In DNA form, the CDR3 reads TGTGCCAGTCGCCGGGGGGGCTACAATGAGCAGTTCTTC.

This clone was detected a few times. The rearrangement joins TRBV19 to TRBJ1-5; no definite D call. The V end lost 0 bases, the J end lost 4 bases, and 4 bases lay between the germline ends. The CDR3 has 13 amino acids. Germline V gene data show CDR1 as LNHDA and CDR2 as SQIVND (reference sequence). The CDR3 region has the DNA TGTGCCAGTAGTATAGAGGGGAATCAGCCCCAGCATTTT. As protein: CASSIEGNQPQHF.

About this clone itself: Its ends do not fully match the called genes, so a read error is possible. Within the sample, other DNA sequences also encode this same CDR3. The V gene is TRBV2, the J gene TRBJ2-4; D is perhaps TRBD2 (6 bases). Germline V lookup: CDR1 SNHLY, CDR2 FYNNEI. This CDR3 is 14 amino acids long. DNA for the CDR3: TGTGCCAGCAGCGAAGCGGGAGCCAAAAACATTCAGTACTTC. Its protein product is CASSEAGAKNIQYF.

DNA of the CDR3: TGTGCCAGCAGTTTATTTCAAGGAGTATTTCAGCCCCAGCATTTT. It yields the protein CASSLFQGVFQPQHF. The chain is built from TRBV28 and TRBJ1-5; D gene ambiguous. From germline, CDR1 is MDHEN and CDR2 SYDVKM. This CDR3 region has 15 residues. Trimming took 1 base from V and 6 from J, leaving 13 bases between them. Variable domain in full (rest from reference TRBV28 and TRBJ1-5): DVKVTQSSRYLVKRTGEKVFLECVQDMDHENMFWYRQDPGLGLRLIYFSYDVKMKEKGDIPEGYSVSREKKERFSLILESASTNQTSMYLCASSLFQGVFQPQHFGDGTRLSIL.

A note on this clone: Possible read error: a much larger clone is one base away. The identical CDR3 is also encoded by other nucleotide sequences in the sample. V gene TRBV5-1 combines with J gene TRBJ2-7, with 9 bases identical to TRBD1. CDR3 length: 14 amino acids. The V segment lost 0 bases and the J segment 4 bases; nucleotides outside the gene matches: 2. Germline V gives CDR1 SGHRS, CDR2 YFSETQ. The CDR3 coding sequence is TGCGCCAGCAGCTTGGGGGGACAGGGATACGAGCAGTACTTC. Translating gives CASSLGGQGYEQYF.

The gene calls are TRBV29-1 and TRBJ2-1; D remains ambiguous. CDR1 is SQVTM, CDR2 ANQGSEA, per germline. The CDR3 is 11 amino acids. V was trimmed by 6 bases and J by 9 bases, leaving 12 bases between them. CDR3 protein: CSVDPGLEQFF. Here the CDR3 DNA reads TGCAGCGTGGACCCGGGCCTTGAGCAGTTCTTC.

The gene calls are TRBV18 and TRBJ2-1; D may be TRBD2 (5 bases). V gave up 7 bases and J gave up 8 bases, with 15 bases separating them. Germline values: CDR1 KGHSH, CDR2 LQKENI. This CDR3 contains 13 residues. CDR3 DNA: TGTGCCAGCTACCGGGATCTAAGAGATGAGCAGTTCTTC. The encoded protein is CASYRDLRDEQFF.

This clone was counted a single time. The rearrangement links TRBV28 to TRBJ2-1; TRBD1 is a possible D gene (5 bases). Deletions cut 4 bases from V and 5 bases from J, with 15 bases between. Germline V gene lookup returns CDR1 MDHEN and CDR2 SYDVKM. The CDR3 runs 15 residues. For the CDR3, the DNA is TGTGCCAGCAGTTCCCTCCGATCCAGGGACAATGAGCAGTTCTTC. It codes for CASSSLRSRDNEQFF.

About this clone itself: At one boundary the junction diverges from the germline segment, which might be a read error. This rearrangement joins TRBV7-7 to TRBJ1-1; no definite D call. Germline V gene lookup returns CDR1 SSHAT and CDR2 FNYEAQ (reference sequence). There are 19 residues in the CDR3. CDR3 in amino acids: CASTKPLPRFSVGNTEAFF. CDR3 coding DNA: TGTGCTAGCACCAAACCACTCCCCCGGTTCTCCGTGGGGAACACTGAAGCTTTCTTT.